The clone carrying this TCR beta chain was seen a handful of times. The antigen remains unidentified. V lost 2 bases to trimming and J lost 7 bases; unmatched junction nucleotides: 8. The germline V gene encodes CDR1 GTSNPN and CDR2 SVGIG (reference sequence). The CDR3 is 15 amino acids. This entry comes from a study of T cells after yellow fever vaccination. General study findings and limits: Reappearance after the booster was observed for most primary-vaccination clones (about 96% CD4, over 75% CD8).

Production of TCR cDNA was by 5'RACE template switching, which also added a universal primer site and UMIs. TCRdb re-analysed the 5' RACE reads in MiXCR, keeping a single row per CDR3 protein. Among 240,000 or so distinct CDR3 sequences, less than 9% were seen once, and the ten largest hold about 0.85%. The genes are TRBV30 and TRBJ2-1; 10 nucleotides match TRBD2. This sequence was found in a man aged 25 to 40 who received the YFV17D yellow fever vaccine. The specimen comprised CD4+ T cells sorted from PBMCs, sampled 15 days after the yellow fever booster vaccination. Here the CDR3 reads CAWSIRGLAWNEQFF. The CDR3 DNA is TGTGCCTGGAGTATAAGGGGACTAGCGTGGAATGAGCAGTTCTTC.